Following are 5 T cell receptor beta chains from one sample sequenced in a study of radiotherapy plus CTLA-4 blockade in lung cancer. Assay used: immunoSEQ multiplex PCR; TCRdb lists only in-frame clones, some missing. The sample shows 95,000 to 150,000 clones, approximately 90% of them seen only once. The sample here was peripheral blood, taken from a patient treated with radiotherapy plus ipilimumab. These receptors all come from a human donor with non-small cell lung cancer that progressed on radiotherapy plus ipilimumab.

This chain links TRBV30 with TRBJ1-3; weak D call: TRBD1 (6 bases). Germline V CDR1 and CDR2: GTSNPN, SVGIG (reference sequence). The CDR3 length is 14 residues. V was shortened by 3 bases and J by 7 bases, with 16 bases between the two germline ends. The CDR3 sequence: CAWSTGSGRNTIYF. Written as DNA, the CDR3 is TGTGCCTGGAGCACAGGGAGTGGTAGGAACACCATATATTTT.

The J gene is TRBJ1-5, the V gene TRBV28; D call uncertain. The V and J ends lost 7 bases and 4 bases respectively, with 8 bases between them. Germline V gene data show CDR1 as MDHEN and CDR2 as SYDVKM. CDR3 size: 12 residues. The CDR3 sequence is CASTEGNQPQHF. CDR3 sequence (DNA): TGTGCCAGCACAGAAGGAAATCAGCCCCAGCATTTT.

V gene TRBV14 combines with J gene TRBJ2-7, with 8 bases aligning to TRBD2. The CDR3 length is 16 residues. CDR1 SGHDN and CDR2 FVKESK come from the germline V gene. V lost 8 bases, J lost 1 base, and 13 bases stayed unmatched. CDR3 in DNA: TGTGCCAGCGGCGTGGCGGGATCGGGGGGGTCCTACGAGCAGTACTTC. Residues: CASGVAGSGGSYEQYF.

The chain is built from TRBV5-1 and TRBJ1-1; 10 bases are a match to TRBD1. The CDR3 totals 15 residues. Germline trimming cut 3 bases from V and 6 bases from J; bases unmatched to any gene: 8. Per germline, CDR1 SGHRS and CDR2 YFSETQ. Here the CDR3 DNA reads TGCGCCAGCAGCTCCACCGGGACAGGGGCCTCTGAAGCTTTCTTT. Its protein is CASSSTGTGASEAFF.

The rearrangement links TRBV23-1 to TRBJ1-1; weak D call: TRBD1 (5 bases). TRBV23-1 is annotated as an ORF whose role is uncertain. Trimming removed 0 bases from V and 4 bases from J, with 12 bases in between. This CDR3 comprises 15 residues. This CDR3 is CASSQSRGEGTEAFF. The CDR3 DNA follows: TGCGCCAGCAGTCAATCAAGGGGCGAGGGCACTGAAGCTTTCTTT.